The following is a TCR beta chain sequence with its context. Its antigen has not been determined. Per-base qualities were not stored, and no clone one base away is much larger. The data originate from a study of T cell responses to AZD1222 COVID-19 vaccine (dated by TCRdb to the early 2020s). Notes on the research overall: Because spike-specific TCR depth and breadth did not differ between the two schedules, AZD1222 recipients who got a second dose at roughly 4 weeks were pooled with those who got a second dose at roughly 12 weeks. A total of about 240 trial participants underwent TCR sequencing, of whom 200 to 220 received two doses of AZD1222 and some 25 received two doses of the MenACWY control vaccine. Trial participants were enrolled into age subgroups of 18-55, 56-69 and 70-plus years, which contained around 140, 26 and 57 TCR-sequenced participants, respectively. Summary of the overall study and its limitations: The 56-69-year group was small, and its depth increase did not reach significance, likely because of low power. Vaccine-associated CD4 TCRs spanned the whole spike protein, with dominant responses in regions 160-218 and 743-854. Only five or six AZD1222 recipients were SARS-CoV-2 seropositive at baseline, limiting conclusions about previously exposed vaccinees. Reportedly, close to half of the unique spike-specific TCRs recognized epitopes lying outside the regions that are mutated in the B.1.351 and B.1.1.7 variants. Most participants were white British and females outnumbered males, and the authors suggested that clonal diversity may have been underestimated. After two AZD1222 doses, spike-specific TCR breadth and depth were significantly higher than at day 0 and than in MenACWY recipients. Because no day 14 peak-response samples were available, the repertoires could be characterized only after the peak T cell response.

The CDR3 numbers 12 residues from cysteine through phenylalanine. Only the CDR3 DNA stays, 36 bases, in frame from base 1. CDR1 ENHRY and CDR2 SYGVKD are derived from the germline V gene. V loses 0 bases, J loses 8 bases, and the germline ends lie 7 bases apart. The CDR3 regions of human TCRbeta chains were subjected to immunosequencing. The study's processing was this. Repertoire TCRs were checked for matches against a reference library of SARS-CoV-2-specific TCRs that had been generated using the MIRA antigen-specificity platform. Breadth was defined as the fraction of unique TCRs that were SARS-CoV-2-associated, and depth was defined as the fraction of total T cells that were SARS-CoV-2-associated. Using the MIRA data, each spike-specific TCR was assigned both to the spike region to which the TCR was reactive and to a CD4 or CD8 class. Log10-transformed breadth and depth values were compared by one-way ANOVA with Sidak's multiple comparisons tests. The clones in this table, taken by TCRdb from immuneACCESS, are in-frame only. Not every clone is retained; where verified, under half of the shortfall comes from an unresolved V gene, and the cause of the rest is unknown. The V and J calls and clone size come from that table; D and trimming were worked out from the DNA. The sample table holds 100,000 or so clones, of which more than 75% were seen once. The ten biggest clones cover less than 3.5% of the sample.

Explained via the paper, the time point label denotes: baseline before first vaccination. Vaccinee samples came from UK trials COV001 and COV002, including a single-blind randomized controlled phase 2/3 trial of AZD1222 (ChAdOx1 nCoV-19) in healthy adults. For TCRbeta chain sequencing, PBMC samples from trial participants were taken at day 0 and at day 28 after the second dose. The chain was built from TRBV10-3 and TRBJ1-1, with no reliable assignment of the D segment. The material was peripheral blood, obtained on day 0 of AZD1222 vaccination. This clonotype was sampled from an adult in good health. CDR3 sequence: CAISESRHEAFF. The bases read TGTGCCATCAGTGAGTCGAGGCACGAAGCTTTCTTT.